This T cell receptor (beta chain) was identified during a study of blood T cell repertoires in COVID-19. For the study at large: Donors in the United States, Italy and Spain gave samples during acute or convalescent COVID-19. From T cells, B-cell-depleted T cells, or PBMCs came the material, which was cDNA or gDNA.

Study processing details: Amplification from reference gene primers served as the basis for estimated nucleated cell counts. The repertoire was sequenced with immunoSEQ multiplex PCR; TCRdb's copy has only in-frame clones and lacks some. D and trimming were read from the DNA, whereas the V and J calls and clone size are those reported in that table. The sample records about 410,000 clones, 70% to 90% being singletons. The receptor was derived from a woman in her twenties or thirties with active or convalescent COVID-19. Specimen: peripheral blood.

The CDR3, as DNA: TGTGCCAGCAGTGAAGTCTACAGGGTAACAGACTATGGCTACACCTTC. Its protein is CASSEVYRVTDYGYTF. This chain uses TRBV6-1 with TRBJ1-2, with D possibly TRBD1 on 6 matching bases. Trimming pared 1 base from V and 3 bases from J, leaving 15 bases between. The CDR3 consists of 16 residues. Per the germline V gene, CDR1 is MNHNS and CDR2 is SASEGT.